The 5 T cell receptor beta chains below were found in one sample sequenced in a study of blood T cell repertoires in COVID-19. Profiled with immunoSEQ multiplex PCR; TCRdb holds only in-frame clones, not every one. The sample holds roughly 160,000 clones; 84% are singletons and the top ten take approximately 10%. Specimen: peripheral blood. The receptor set was obtained from a man aged 65 to 85 with active or convalescent COVID-19.

DNA for the CDR3: TGCGCCAGCAGCAGCGCCGGGACAGGGGGACTGTTTTTT. This codes for CASSSAGTGGLFF. The chain couples TRBV5-1 to TRBJ2-2; TRBD1 matches 11 bases. Germline V gene data show CDR1 as SGHRS and CDR2 as YFSETQ. This CDR3 is built from 13 residues. V lost 4 bases and J lost 14; bases outside the gene matches: 7.

This sequence joins TRBV12-3 or TRBV12-4 and TRBJ1-1, with D uncertain. Trimming left V 3 bases short and J 9 bases short, with 11 bases between. This CDR3 has 12 amino acids. CDR3 region: CASSFMTLQAFF. The DNA for the CDR3 is TGTGCCAGCAGTTTCATGACATTACAAGCTTTCTTT.

The chain carries TRBV6-6 and TRBJ1-5, with D possibly being TRBD1 (6 bases). Germline V lookup: CDR1 MNHNY, CDR2 SVGAGI (reference sequence). The CDR3 extends over 16 amino acids. Between the trimmed V and J ends, which lost 7 bases and 2 bases, there was a span of 18 bases. CDR3 bases: TGTGCCAGCACCCCGGCAGGGGTTAGGGGCAATCAGCCCCAGCATTTT. Translating gives CASTPAGVRGNQPQHF.

V gene TRBV2 combines with J gene TRBJ1-1, with D unclear. V shed 5 bases and J shed 0 bases, with 7 bases lying between them. The CDR3 loop spans 13 amino acids. CDR1 SNHLY and CDR2 FYNNEI come from the germline V gene. The CDR3 is CASSLAMNTEAFF. The CDR3 DNA sequence: TGTGCCAGCAGTCTAGCAATGAACACTGAAGCTTTCTTT.

Only one count was recorded for this clone. The chain links TRBV4-1 to TRBJ1-5; TRBD1 might be the D (5 bases). The CDR3 length is 16 residues. Trimming stripped 1 base from V and 4 bases from J, with 14 bases between. CDR1 and CDR2 (germline): MGHRA, YSYEKL. CDR3 in DNA: TGCGCCAGCAGCCAAGGACAGTTCAGATCAAATCAGCCCCAGCATTTT. Protein sequence: CASSQGQFRSNQPQHF.